This TCR beta chain stems from a study of cytomegalovirus exposure and HLA in healthy donors. CDR1 and CDR2 from the germline V gene are SGHTA and FQGNSA. V lost 5 bases to trimming and J lost 12 bases; unmatched junction nucleotides: 10. The CDR3 extends over 14 amino acids. On this clone itself: Antigen specificity is unknown.

Study-wide findings and caveats: A later analysis appeared to link common viral pathogens to several of the most significant clusters. Among donors in an Asian-associated ancestry cluster, a later analysis reportedly found fewer N-insertions than the roughly 700-donor mean. A few CMV-associated chains were confirmed in vitro to be specific for CMV antigens.

Both 60 Vbeta primers and 13 Jbeta primers went into the PCR. Some clones are missing from TCRdb's copy, which holds only in-frame ones; the method was immunoSEQ multiplex PCR. The sample consists of about 170,000 clones, around 72% of them appearing once. This TCR derives from a man aged 40-50 years in good health and CMV-seropositive. This rearrangement joins TRBV7-2 to TRBJ2-1, with 10 bases matching TRBD2. The material sequenced was PBMCs. The CDR3, as DNA: TGTGCCAGCAGCCCCGGCGGGCTAGCGGGGGCGCAGTTCTTC. Its protein product is CASSPGGLAGAQFF.